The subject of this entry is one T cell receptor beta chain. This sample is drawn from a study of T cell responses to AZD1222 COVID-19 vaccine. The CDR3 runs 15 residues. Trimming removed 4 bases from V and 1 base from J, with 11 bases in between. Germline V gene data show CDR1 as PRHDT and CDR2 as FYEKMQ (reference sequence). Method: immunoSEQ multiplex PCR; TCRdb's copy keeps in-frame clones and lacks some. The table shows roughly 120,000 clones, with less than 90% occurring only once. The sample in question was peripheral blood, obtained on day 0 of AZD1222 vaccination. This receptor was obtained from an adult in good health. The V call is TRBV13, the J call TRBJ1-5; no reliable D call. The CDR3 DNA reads TGTGCCAGCAGCTCTAGCAGGAAAAGCAATCAGCCCCAGCATTTT. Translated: CASSSSRKSNQPQHF.